This TCR beta chain was found in a study of siplizumab effects on memory and regulatory T cells. General study results and limits: Greater diversity than memory cells seemed evident in naive T cells, which also appeared to be major alloresponse contributors. Roughly 80-97% of proliferating CD4+ or CD8+ clones defied assignment to a naive or memory phenotype. Suppressive activity of Tregs proliferating in siplizumab cultures remained unconfirmed.

TCRdb keeps only in-frame clones here, not all; method: immunoSEQ multiplex PCR. The table has some 100,000 clones, roughly 93% seen once. V gave up 0 bases and J gave up 0 bases, with 8 bases separating them. CDR3 size: 16 residues. From germline, CDR1 is SGHTA and CDR2 FQGTGA. This clone occurred once. Its antigen is not identified. This clonotype was sampled from a human donor in good health. Material for sequencing was non-Treg CD4+ T cells sorted from blood. The rearrangement uses TRBV7-3 and TRBJ2-2; no firm D call. CDR3 loop: CASSLTGPTNTGELFF. CDR3 DNA sequence: TGTGCCAGCAGCTTAACCGGACCAACGAACACCGGGGAGCTGTTTTTT.